The 13 T cell receptor beta chains given below trace back to one sample, sequenced in a study of PD-1 blockade in classical Hodgkin lymphoma (dated by TCRdb to the early 2020s). Taken with the paper, the label for time point translates to: cycle 2 day 1 (C2D1) of nivolumab. All trial patients had relapsed after autologous stem cell transplantation, with cohorts A, B and C differing in prior brentuximab vedotin exposure. The library was made by the immunoSEQ multiplex PCR assay. TCRdb obtained this table from immuneACCESS and retained in-frame rearrangements with V and J assigned. These tables miss some clones; where compared with another copy, unresolved V genes account for less than half of the shortfall, and the remainder is unexplained. The sample table contains 100,000 to 120,000 clones; only one count was recorded for 89% of them. The ten top clones hold 20% of the sample. This specimen consisted of peripheral blood mononuclear cells (PBMCs), obtained before the second cycle of nivolumab. The receptors originated from a human donor with classical Hodgkin lymphoma.

This clone was counted a single time. V usage is TRBV2 and J usage is TRBJ1-1, with D hard to call. The V gene lost 3 bases and the J gene lost 7 bases, with 12 bases spanning the gap. Germline CDR1 and CDR2: SNHLY and FYNNEI. This CDR3 contains 13 residues. The CDR3: CASSDRRLGEAFF. For the CDR3, the DNA is TGTGCCAGCAGTGACAGGAGGTTAGGTGAAGCTTTCTTT.

The sample holds one count of this clone. V is TRBV7-9 and J is TRBJ1-4; no clear D. The CDR3 runs to 14 residues. Per the germline V gene, CDR1 is SEHNR and CDR2 is FQNEAQ (reference sequence). V was cut by 1 base and J by 4 bases, with 7 bases left in between. The DNA of the CDR3 is TGTGCCAGCAGCTTAGGGGTGAATAATGAAAAACTGTTTTTT. Translating it yields CASSLGVNNEKLFF.

CDR3 in DNA: TGTGCCAGCAGCCGAGGATGGATCGACGGCAATGAAAAACTGTTTTTT. It specifies CASSRGWIDGNEKLFF. The chain has TRBV7-8 and TRBJ1-4, with no clear D. CDR1 SGHVS and CDR2 FQNEAQ come from the germline V gene. V lost 5 bases and J lost 5, with 18 bases in between. The CDR3 length is 16 residues.

This rearrangement joins TRBV5-1 to TRBJ1-1, with D possibly being TRBD1 (5 bases). CDR3 length: 15 residues. The germline V gene encodes CDR1 SGHRS and CDR2 YFSETQ. V was pared by 1 base and J by 0 bases, with 10 bases between. CDR3: CASSLTGGVNTEAFF. In nucleotides, the CDR3 is TGCGCCAGCAGCTTGACTGGGGGGGTGAACACTGAAGCTTTCTTT.

The rearrangement joins TRBV5-6 to TRBJ2-5, with unresolved D. The germline V gene encodes CDR1 SGHDT and CDR2 YYEEEE. This CDR3 is 11 amino acids long. Between the trimmed V and J ends, which lost 6 bases and 3 bases, there was a span of 6 bases. The DNA for the CDR3 is TGTGCCAGCACGAGTGAAGAGACCCAGTACTTC. Residues: CASTSEETQYF.

The genes are TRBV28 and TRBJ1-5, with TRBD1 matching 8 bases. Per germline, CDR1 MDHEN and CDR2 SYDVKM. This CDR3 contains 18 residues. After removal of 7 bases from V and 5 bases from J, the junction contained 19 bases not matched to a gene. DNA for the CDR3: TGTGCCAGCAACTTTGGGGGTATGAACAGGGGGGCCCATCAGCCCCAGCATTTT. This sequence encodes CASNFGGMNRGAHQPQHF.

The chain has TRBV6-6 and TRBJ2-5; TRBD1 is a possible D gene (5 bases). The germline V gene encodes CDR1 MNHNY and CDR2 SVGAGI (reference sequence). The CDR3 is made up of 15 amino acids. V was clipped by 0 bases and J by 1 base, with 9 bases between them. For the CDR3, the DNA is TGTGCCAGCAGTTACTCAAGAGACAGCCAAGAGACCCAGTACTTC. Translated, it gives CASSYSRDSQETQYF.

This chain connects TRBV5-1 to TRBJ1-2, with TRBD1 matching over 8 bases. With V trimmed by 0 bases and J by 7 bases, 8 bases remained unmatched. The CDR3 extends over 15 amino acids. CDR1 SGHRS and CDR2 YFSETQ come from the germline V gene. CDR3: CASSLEGQGARGYTF. The CDR3 DNA reads TGCGCCAGCAGCTTGGAGGGGCAGGGGGCGCGTGGCTACACCTTC.

V is TRBV6-1 and J is TRBJ2-1; 10 bases line up with TRBD2. CDR1 and CDR2 from the germline V gene are MNHNS and SASEGT. The ends lost 6 bases at V and 2 bases at J; junction bases unmatched: 1. This CDR3 comprises 14 residues. CDR3 loop: CASRAGGPYNEQFF. The CDR3 DNA reads as TGTGCCAGCAGAGCGGGAGGGCCCTACAATGAGCAGTTCTTC.

This clone occurred a few times. This rearrangement joins TRBV25-1 to TRBJ1-1; TRBD1 might be the D (5 bases). Germline CDR1 MGHDK, CDR2 SYGVNS. The CDR3 runs 9 residues. The chain's CDR3 is CGDGREAFF. The CDR3 nucleotides are TGTGGGGACGGGCGTGAAGCTTTCTTT.

This sequence joins TRBV4-1 and TRBJ2-1; 9 bases align to TRBD2. There are 18 residues in the CDR3. Germline V gene data show CDR1 as MGHRA and CDR2 as YSYEKL. V trimming: 0 bases; J trimming: 0 bases; junction bases outside the gene matches: 6. CDR3 residues: CASSQEGAGGSSYNEQFF. The CDR3 DNA reads as TGCGCCAGCAGCCAAGAGGGGGCGGGAGGGAGCTCCTACAATGAGCAGTTCTTC.

The chain uses TRBV5-6 and TRBJ2-7; D is unclear. CDR1 is SGHDT, CDR2 YYEEEE, per germline. The V end lost 4 bases, the J end lost 5 bases, and 10 bases lay between the germline ends. The CDR3 has 12 residues. In nucleotides, the CDR3 is TGTGCCAGCAGCCTCCCGCAGAACGAGCAGTACTTC. This sequence encodes CASSLPQNEQYF.

This clone appeared a single time. The chain is built from TRBV9 and TRBJ2-1, with 9 bases lining up with TRBD2. The germline V gene has CDR1 SGDLS and CDR2 YYNGEE. The CDR3 contains 15 residues. V dropped 0 bases and J dropped 2; count of bases not matched to a gene: 0. As DNA, the CDR3 is TGTGCCAGCAGCGTAGGCGGGAGGGCCTACAATGAGCAGTTCTTC. It yields the protein CASSVGGRAYNEQFF.